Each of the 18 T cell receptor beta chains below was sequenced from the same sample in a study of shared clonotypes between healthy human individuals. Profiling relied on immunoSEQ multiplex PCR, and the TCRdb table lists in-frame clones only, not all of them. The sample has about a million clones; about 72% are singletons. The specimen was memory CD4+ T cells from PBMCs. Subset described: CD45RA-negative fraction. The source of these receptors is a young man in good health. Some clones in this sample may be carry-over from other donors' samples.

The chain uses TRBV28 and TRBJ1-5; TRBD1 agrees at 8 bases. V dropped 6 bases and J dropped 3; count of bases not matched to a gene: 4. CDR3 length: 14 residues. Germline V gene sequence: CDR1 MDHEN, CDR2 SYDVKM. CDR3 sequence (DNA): TGTGCCAGCAGCGGACAGGGCCACAATCAGCCCCAGCATTTT. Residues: CASSGQGHNQPQHF.

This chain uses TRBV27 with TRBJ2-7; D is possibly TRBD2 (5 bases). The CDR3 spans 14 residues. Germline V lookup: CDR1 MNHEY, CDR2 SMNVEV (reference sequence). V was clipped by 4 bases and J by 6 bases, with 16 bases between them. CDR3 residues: CASSSSHYGFEQYF. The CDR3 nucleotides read TGTGCCAGCAGTTCTAGCCATTACGGGTTCGAGCAGTACTTC.

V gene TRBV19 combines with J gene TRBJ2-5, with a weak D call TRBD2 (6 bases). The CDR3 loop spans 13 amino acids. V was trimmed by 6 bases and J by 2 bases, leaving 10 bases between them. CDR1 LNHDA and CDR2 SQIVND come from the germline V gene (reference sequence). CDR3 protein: CASRLSGQETQYF. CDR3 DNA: TGTGCCAGTAGGCTTAGCGGACAAGAGACCCAGTACTTC. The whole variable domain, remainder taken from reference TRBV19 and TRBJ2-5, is DGGITQSPKYLFRKEGQNVTLSCEQNLNHDAMYWYRQDPGQGLRLIYYSQIVNDFQKGDIAEGYSVSREKKESFPLTVTSAQKNPTAFYLCASRLSGQETQYFGPGTRLLVL.

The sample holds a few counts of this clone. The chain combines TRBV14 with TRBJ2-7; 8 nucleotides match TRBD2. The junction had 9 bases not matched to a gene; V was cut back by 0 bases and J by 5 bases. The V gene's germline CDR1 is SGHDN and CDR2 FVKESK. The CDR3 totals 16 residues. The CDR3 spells CASSQDRGTRADEQYF. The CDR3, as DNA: TGTGCCAGCAGCCAAGATAGAGGGACTAGAGCGGACGAGCAGTACTTC.

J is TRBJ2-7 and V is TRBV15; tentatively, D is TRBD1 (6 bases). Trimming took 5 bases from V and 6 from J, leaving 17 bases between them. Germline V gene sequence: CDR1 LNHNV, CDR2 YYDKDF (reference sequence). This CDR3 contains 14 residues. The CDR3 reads CATSFRTQGREQYF. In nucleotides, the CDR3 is TGTGCCACCAGCTTTCGAACGCAGGGGCGCGAGCAGTACTTC.

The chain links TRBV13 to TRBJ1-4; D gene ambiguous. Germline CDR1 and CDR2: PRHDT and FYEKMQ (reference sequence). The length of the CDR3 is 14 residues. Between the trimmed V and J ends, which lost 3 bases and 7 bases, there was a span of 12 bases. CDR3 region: CASSFGGPGEKLFF. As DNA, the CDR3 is TGTGCCAGCAGCTTTGGAGGACCGGGTGAAAAACTGTTTTTT.

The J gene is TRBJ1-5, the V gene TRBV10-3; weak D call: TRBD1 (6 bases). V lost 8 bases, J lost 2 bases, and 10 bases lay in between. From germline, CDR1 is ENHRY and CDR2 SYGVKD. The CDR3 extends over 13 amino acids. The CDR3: CAIWRGGNQPQHF. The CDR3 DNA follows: TGTGCCATCTGGAGGGGGGGCAATCAGCCCCAGCATTTT.

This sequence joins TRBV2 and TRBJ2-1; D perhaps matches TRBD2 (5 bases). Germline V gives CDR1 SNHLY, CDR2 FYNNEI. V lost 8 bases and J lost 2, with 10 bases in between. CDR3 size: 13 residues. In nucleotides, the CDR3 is TGTGCCAGCTGTTCGGGAACCTACAATGAGCAGTTCTTC. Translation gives CASCSGTYNEQFF. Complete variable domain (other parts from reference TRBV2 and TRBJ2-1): EPEVTQTPSHQVTQMGQEVILRCVPISNHLYFYWYRQILGQKVEFLVSFYNNEISEKSEIFDDQFSVERPDGSNFTLKIRSTKLEDSAMYFCASCSGTYNEQFFGPGTRLTVL.

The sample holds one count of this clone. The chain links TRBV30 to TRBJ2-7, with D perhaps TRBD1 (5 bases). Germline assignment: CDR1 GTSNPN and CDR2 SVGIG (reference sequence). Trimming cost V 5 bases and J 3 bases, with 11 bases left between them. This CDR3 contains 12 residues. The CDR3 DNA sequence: TGTGCCTGGGGCAGGGTGGGCTACGAGCAGTACTTC. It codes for CAWGRVGYEQYF.

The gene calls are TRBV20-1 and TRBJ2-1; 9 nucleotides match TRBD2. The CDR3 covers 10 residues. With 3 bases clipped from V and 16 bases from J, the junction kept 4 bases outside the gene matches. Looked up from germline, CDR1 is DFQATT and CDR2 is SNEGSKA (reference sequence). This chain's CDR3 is CSASAGGPFF. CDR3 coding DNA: TGCAGTGCTAGTGCGGGAGGGCCTTTCTTC.

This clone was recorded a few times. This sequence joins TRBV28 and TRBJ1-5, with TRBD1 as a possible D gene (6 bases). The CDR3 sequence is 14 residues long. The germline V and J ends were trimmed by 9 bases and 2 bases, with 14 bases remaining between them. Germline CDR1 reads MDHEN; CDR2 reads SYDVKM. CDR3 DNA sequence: TGTGCCAGGCGTCCCAGGGGTGGCAATCAGCCCCAGCATTTT. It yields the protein CARRPRGGNQPQHF.

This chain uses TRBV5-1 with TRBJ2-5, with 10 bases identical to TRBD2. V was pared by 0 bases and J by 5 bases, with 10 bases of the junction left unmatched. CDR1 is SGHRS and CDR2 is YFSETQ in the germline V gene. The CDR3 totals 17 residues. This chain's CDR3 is CASSLDTAGGPRETQYF. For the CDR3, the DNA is TGCGCCAGCAGCTTGGATACAGCGGGAGGGCCCCGGGAGACCCAGTACTTC. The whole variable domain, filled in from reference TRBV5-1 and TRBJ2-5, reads KAGVTQTPRYLIKTRGQQVTLSCSPISGHRSVSWYQQTPGQGLQFLFEYFSETQRNKGNFPGRFSGRQFSNSRSEMNVSTLELGDSALYLCASSLDTAGGPRETQYFGPGTRLLVL.

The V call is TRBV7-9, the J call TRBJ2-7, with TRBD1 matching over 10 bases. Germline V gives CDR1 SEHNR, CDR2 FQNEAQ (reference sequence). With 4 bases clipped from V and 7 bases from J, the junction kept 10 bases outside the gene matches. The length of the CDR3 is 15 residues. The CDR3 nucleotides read TGTGCCAGCAGCTCCGGGGGACAGGGGTTCCAGGAGCAGTACTTC. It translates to CASSSGGQGFQEQYF. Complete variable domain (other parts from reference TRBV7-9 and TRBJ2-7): DTGVSQNPRHKITKRGQNVTFRCDPISEHNRLYWYRQTLGQGPEFLTYFQNEAQLEKSRLLSDRFSAERPKGSFSTLEIQRTEQGDSAMYLCASSSGGQGFQEQYFGPGTRLTVT.

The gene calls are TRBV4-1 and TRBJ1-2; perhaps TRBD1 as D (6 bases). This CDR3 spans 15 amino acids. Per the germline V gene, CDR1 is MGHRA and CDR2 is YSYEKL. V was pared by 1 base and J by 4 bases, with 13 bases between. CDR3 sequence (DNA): TGCGCCAGCAGCCAAGGGGGGGGCGCAGGCTATGGCTACACCTTC. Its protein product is CASSQGGGAGYGYTF.

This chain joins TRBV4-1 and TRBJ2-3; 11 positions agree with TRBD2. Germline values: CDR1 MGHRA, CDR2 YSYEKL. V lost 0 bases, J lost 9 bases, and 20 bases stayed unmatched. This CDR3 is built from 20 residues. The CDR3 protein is CASSQEGGLADPNYELTQYF. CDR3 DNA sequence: TGCGCCAGCAGCCAAGAGGGGGGACTAGCGGACCCTAACTACGAGCTAACGCAGTATTTT.

CDR3 sequence reads: CASSYSRLGKQYF. CDR3 nucleotide sequence: TGTGCCAGCAGTTACTCGAGGCTAGGAAAGCAGTACTTC. The chain employs TRBV6-5 and TRBJ2-7; D gene uncertain. V shed 0 bases and J shed 8 bases, with 11 bases lying between them. The V gene's germline CDR1 is MNHEY and CDR2 SVGAGI. The CDR3 extends over 13 amino acids.

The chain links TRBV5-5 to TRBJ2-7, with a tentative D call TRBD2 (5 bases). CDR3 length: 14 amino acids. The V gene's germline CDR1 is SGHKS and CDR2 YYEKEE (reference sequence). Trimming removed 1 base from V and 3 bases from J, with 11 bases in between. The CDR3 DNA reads TGTGCCAGCAGCTTGTTCGAGGACTTCTACGAGCAGTACTTC. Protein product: CASSLFEDFYEQYF.

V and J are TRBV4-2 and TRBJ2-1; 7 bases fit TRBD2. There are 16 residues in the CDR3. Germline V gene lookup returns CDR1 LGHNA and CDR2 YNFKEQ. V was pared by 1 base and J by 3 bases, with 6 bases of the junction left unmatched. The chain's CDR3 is CASSQGGVAGYNEQFF. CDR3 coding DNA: TGTGCCAGCAGCCAAGGAGGAGTAGCGGGCTACAATGAGCAGTTCTTC.